Listed below are T cell receptor beta chains from one sample, sequenced in a study of T-cell memory formation after mild COVID-19. A single record per CDR3 protein comes from TCRdb applying MiXCR to the 5' RACE reads. This sample carries approximately 580,000 distinct CDR3 sequences, around 21% of them seen once, and the ten largest clones take approximately 13%. The sample was PBMCs or a T cell subset sorted from them (not recorded which). All receptors come from an adult woman who had mild COVID-19 (a few samples of this study predate the infection). Cell type and time point are not known. The CDR3 runs from the conserved cysteine through the conserved F or W. Each record gives: V gene, D gene, J gene, clone size, CDR3 DNA, CDR3 protein. The D gene is left open where the match is weak. Size is omitted from some rows. Given values are once, few, many or a class for expanded clones.

V gene: TRBV6-5
D gene: .
J gene: TRBJ2-3
clone size: .
CDR3 DNA: TGTGCCAGCAGTTACGGGACTCCAACTCGTTATACGCAGTATTTT
CDR3 protein: CASSYGTPTRYTQYF

V gene: TRBV3-1
D gene: TRBD2
J gene: TRBJ2-1
clone size: few
CDR3 DNA: TGTGCCAGCAGCCGTGGGACTAGCGGGATCTCCTACAATGAGCAGTTCTTC
CDR3 protein: CASSRGTSGISYNEQFF

V gene: TRBV7-2
D gene: .
J gene: TRBJ1-1
clone size: .
CDR3 DNA: TGTGCCAGCAGCAAACAACAGGTGCCGACCCGTGAAGCTTTCTTT
CDR3 protein: CASSKQQVPTREAFF

V gene: TRBV10-3
D gene: .
J gene: TRBJ2-5
clone size: few
CDR3 DNA: TGTGCCATCAGTGAACCGACCCGGACAATCCAAGAGACCCAGTACTTC
CDR3 protein: CAISEPTRTIQETQYF

V gene: TRBV5-4
D gene: TRBD2
J gene: TRBJ2-1
clone size: few
CDR3 DNA: TGTGCCAGCAGCATTAGCGGGGGTTTTGGTGACGATGAGCAGTTCTTC
CDR3 protein: CASSISGGFGDDEQFF

V gene: TRBV7-3
D gene: .
J gene: TRBJ2-5
clone size: few
CDR3 DNA: TGTGCCAGCAGTCCAGTTCCGACTAGGCATAAGCTGACCCAGTACTTC
CDR3 protein: CASSPVPTRHKLTQYF

V gene: TRBV20-1
D gene: .
J gene: TRBJ2-1
clone size: .
CDR3 DNA: TGCAGTGCTAGTATAGGGGGCAATGAGCAGTTCTTC
CDR3 protein: CSASIGGNEQFF

V gene: TRBV12-3/TRBV12-4
D gene: .
J gene: TRBJ1-2
clone size: .
CDR3 DNA: TGTGCCAGCAGTTTAGAATGGCAGACCTATGGCTACACCTTC
CDR3 protein: CASSLEWQTYGYTF

V gene: TRBV20-1
D gene: .
J gene: TRBJ2-7
clone size: many
CDR3 DNA: TGCAGTGCTCAATACCGGGGCCCGGCGGGAGAGCAGTACTTC
CDR3 protein: CSAQYRGPAGEQYF

V gene: TRBV4-2
D gene: .
J gene: TRBJ1-2
clone size: few
CDR3 DNA: TGTGCCAGCAGCCAAGTAGGAGGAGTAGGGTGGTTTGGCTACACCTTC
CDR3 protein: CASSQVGGVGWFGYTF

V gene: TRBV11-2
D gene: TRBD2
J gene: TRBJ2-5
clone size: .
CDR3 DNA: TGTGCCAGCAGCTCAACCGGGACTAGCCAGGAGACCCAGTACTTC
CDR3 protein: CASSSTGTSQETQYF

V gene: TRBV6-1
D gene: .
J gene: TRBJ1-2
clone size: .
CDR3 DNA: TGTGCCAGCAGTGAACTCGCGGTAAACTATGGCTACACCTTC
CDR3 protein: CASSELAVNYGYTF

V gene: TRBV6-5
D gene: .
J gene: TRBJ2-6
clone size: few
CDR3 DNA: TGTGCCAGCCGGGAAGGGGGTACTGGGGCCAACGTCCTGACTTTC
CDR3 protein: CASREGGTGANVLTF

V gene: TRBV7-8
D gene: .
J gene: TRBJ2-5
clone size: few
CDR3 DNA: TGTGCCAGCAGTTCATCCGTAGGGCCCCTAGCTACGGCCCAGTACTTC
CDR3 protein: CASSSSVGPLATAQYF

V gene: TRBV7-9
D gene: TRBD1
J gene: TRBJ2-1
clone size: many
CDR3 DNA: TGTGCCAGCAGCTTGACAGGGTCCTACAATGAGCAGTTCTTC
CDR3 protein: CASSLTGSYNEQFF

V gene: TRBV27
D gene: TRBD1
J gene: TRBJ2-7
clone size: .
CDR3 DNA: TGTGCCAGCAGTTTCTCGGACAGGGGACTCTCCTACGAGCAGTACTTC
CDR3 protein: CASSFSDRGLSYEQYF

V gene: TRBV7-2
D gene: .
J gene: TRBJ2-1
clone size: .
CDR3 DNA: TGTGCCAGCAGCTTGGGCTATCTGAGGCAATACAATGAGCAGTTCTTC
CDR3 protein: CASSLGYLRQYNEQFF

V gene: TRBV27
D gene: TRBD1
J gene: TRBJ2-7
clone size: .
CDR3 DNA: TGTGCCAGCAGTAGCCCCCGGGACAGGGTACACGAGCAGTACTTC
CDR3 protein: CASSSPRDRVHEQYF

V gene: TRBV20-1
D gene: TRBD1
J gene: TRBJ2-7
clone size: many
CDR3 DNA: TGCAGTGCCAGCAACAGGGGGGACGAGCAGTACTTC
CDR3 protein: CSASNRGDEQYF

V gene: TRBV29-1
D gene: .
J gene: TRBJ2-7
clone size: few
CDR3 DNA: TGCAGCGTTGCTCCGCAGCTAGGTGCTGGGTACGAGCAGTACTTC
CDR3 protein: CSVAPQLGAGYEQYF

V gene: TRBV5-1
D gene: TRBD1
J gene: TRBJ1-1
clone size: few
CDR3 DNA: TGCGCCAGCAGCACGGACAGGGCGATTAGGAACACTGAAGCTTTCTTT
CDR3 protein: CASSTDRAIRNTEAFF

V gene: TRBV2
D gene: .
J gene: TRBJ2-7
clone size: .
CDR3 DNA: TGTGCCAGCCAGGAGGCTATCCACGAGCAGTACTTC
CDR3 protein: CASQEAIHEQYF

V gene: TRBV5-1
D gene: TRBD2
J gene: TRBJ2-5
clone size: few
CDR3 DNA: TGCGCCAGCCAAGCCGCTTGGACTAGCGGGAGAGAGACCCAGTACTTC
CDR3 protein: CASQAAWTSGRETQYF

V gene: TRBV3-1
D gene: .
J gene: TRBJ2-1
clone size: .
CDR3 DNA: TGTGCCAGCAGCCAAGTGGTACAGAATGAGCAGTTCTTC
CDR3 protein: CASSQVVQNEQFF

V gene: TRBV29-1
D gene: .
J gene: TRBJ2-1
clone size: .
CDR3 DNA: TGCAGCGTTGATTCTCCTTCCGGGACATTATACAATGAGCAGTTCTTC
CDR3 protein: CSVDSPSGTLYNEQFF